This entry concerns a single T cell receptor beta chain. Its specific antigen is unknown. Base qualities are not at hand, and no much larger clone is one base apart. The data are from a study of cytotoxic CD8 clonotypes in ibrutinib-treated CLL (dated by TCRdb to 2020 to 2023). Broadly, across the study: The cohort had about a dozen relapsed/refractory and about 15 treatment-naive patients; some 17 were IGHV unmutated. Partial responses were observed in roughly 24 patients and complete responses in 2; after a median follow-up of around 64 months, remission was maintained in roughly 14 patients and progression was observed in roughly 12. Response samples were obtained after a median of approximately 12 months of treatment, with a range of about 6 to 36 months. An average of roughly 250,000 productive templates and approximately 91,000 productive rearrangements was obtained per sample. Of the roughly 86 people in the trial, about two dozen had longitudinal samples available. Cryopreserved peripheral blood mononuclear cells were collected before treatment, at response, and at either disease progression or sustained remission. Patients were still on ibrutinib when every remission and progressive disease sample was collected.

A MiSeq instrument was used for deep resolution sequencing, which targeted depths ranging from 1 in 1 million up to 1 in 200,000 T cells, with coverage averaging 10x for each clonotype. TCR beta libraries were generated with the immunoSEQ hsTCRB Kit. Processing in the source paper ran as follows. ImmunoSEQ Data Assistant and ImmunoSEQ Analyzer were used for data analysis, and V, D and J genes were assigned according to IMGT definitions. Clonality, which ranges from 0 to 1, was calculated by subtracting the normalized Shannon entropy of productive rearrangement frequencies from one. Public clonotype analysis was restricted to overrepresented clonotypes comprising at least 0.05% of each patient's repertoire. Repertoires from some twelve age-matched healthy donors in immuneACCESS were used as clonality controls. Held by TCRdb, this immuneACCESS table contains in-frame sequences only and omits some clones. Under half of the omission traces to an unresolved V gene where checked; the cause of the rest is unknown. From that table come the V and J calls and clone size; the DNA was used to work out D and trimming. This sample has approximately 100,000 clones in its table, and about 74% of those were observed once. Around 23% of the sample belongs to the ten largest clones.

CDR1 and CDR2 (MDHEN, SYDVKM) derive from the germline V gene. Germline trimming: 6 bases from V, 4 bases from J; junction bases outside gene matches: 5. The CDR3 runs 13 residues from the cysteine to the phenylalanine. Only the CDR3 region is kept as DNA, spanning 39 bases read in frame from base 1. Results and caveats for the whole study, not just this receptor: Clonality increased at ibrutinib response, stayed stable in sustained remission, and fell back toward baseline at progression. Sampling times were not matched between patients in sustained remission and patients whose disease was progressing, and lymph node repertoires were not examined. At baseline, clonality was higher than in age-matched healthy donors and showed a strong correlation with circulating CD8+ T-cell counts. Public clonotypes were rare and either shrank or stayed stable during treatment, and the rise in clonality at ibrutinib response reflected expansion of private clonotypes.

According to the study, the label for this sample's time point signals: approximately 25 months on ibrutinib. For TCR beta library preparation, 1.5 to 2.5 micrograms of genomic DNA were extracted from the cryopreserved PBMCs. Longitudinal blood samples from CLL patients on ibrutinib monotherapy were analyzed using high-throughput TCR beta sequencing. Patients were enrolled in a phase 2 open-label single-center ibrutinib monotherapy trial. The receptor chain draws on TRBV28 and TRBJ1-2; 7 junctional bases match TRBD1. The specimen was PBMCs, collected after 24 months of ibrutinib treatment. This TCR derives from a human donor with chronic lymphocytic leukemia. The DNA reads as follows: TGTGCCAGCAGGGGGGACAGCTCCTATGGCTACACCTTC. The resulting protein is CASRGDSSYGYTF.